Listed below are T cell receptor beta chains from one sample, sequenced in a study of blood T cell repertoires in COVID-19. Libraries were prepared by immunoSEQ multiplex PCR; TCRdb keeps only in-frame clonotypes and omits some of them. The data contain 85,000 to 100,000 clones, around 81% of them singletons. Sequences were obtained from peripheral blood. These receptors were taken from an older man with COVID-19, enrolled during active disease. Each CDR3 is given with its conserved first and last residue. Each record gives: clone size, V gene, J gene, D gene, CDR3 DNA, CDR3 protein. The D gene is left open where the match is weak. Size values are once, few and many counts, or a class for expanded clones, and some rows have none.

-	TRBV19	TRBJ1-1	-	TGTGCCAGTAGTAGCCGTACAGGGCGGAACACTGAAGCTTTCTTT	CASSSRTGRNTEAFF
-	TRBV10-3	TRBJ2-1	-	TGTGCCATCAGGGGTTCAGGGCCTGCCTACAATGAGCAGTTCTTC	CAIRGSGPAYNEQFF
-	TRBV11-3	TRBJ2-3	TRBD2	TGTGCCAGCAGCAATAGCGGGGGCTCCGATACGCAGTATTTT	CASSNSGGSDTQYF
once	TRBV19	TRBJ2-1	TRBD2	TGTGCCAGCTCGCCGGCGGGGGGAGCCTACAATGAGCAGTTCTTC	CASSPAGGAYNEQFF
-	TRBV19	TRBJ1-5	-	TGTGCCAGTAGTATTTCGGCAGGGTATCAGCCCCAGCATTTT	CASSISAGYQPQHF
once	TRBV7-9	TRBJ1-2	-	TGTGCCAGCAGCTCTTTTATGGGGCTTCATGGCTACACCTTC	CASSSFMGLHGYTF
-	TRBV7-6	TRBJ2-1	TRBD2	TGTGCCAGCAGCTTAGGACTAGCTCAAGGCAATGAGCAGTTCTTC	CASSLGLAQGNEQFF
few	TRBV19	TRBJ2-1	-	TGTGCCAGTAACCCGGGACTGGGATACAATGAGCAGTTCTTC	CASNPGLGYNEQFF
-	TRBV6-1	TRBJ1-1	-	TGTGCCAGCAGTGAAGCCAGGGCTGAAGCTTTCTTT	CASSEARAEAFF
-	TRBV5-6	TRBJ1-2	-	TGTGCCAGCAGCTTGGGTGCAGGGGCCTCCTACTATGGCTACACCTTC	CASSLGAGASYYGYTF
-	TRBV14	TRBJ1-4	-	TGTGCCAGCAGCCAAAGAGGGAGCGAAAAACTGTTTTTT	CASSQRGSEKLFF
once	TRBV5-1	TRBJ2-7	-	TGCGCCAGCAGCAGGGACTTCCAGGGGCAGTACTTC	CASSRDFQGQYF
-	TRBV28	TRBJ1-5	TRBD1	TGTGCCAGCAGTATACTGGACAGGGAGAGAGGTCAGCCCCAGCATTTT	CASSILDRERGQPQHF
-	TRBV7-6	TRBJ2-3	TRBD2	TGTGCCAGCAGCTTAGGGACTAGCGGTTCAGATACGCAGTATTTT	CASSLGTSGSDTQYF
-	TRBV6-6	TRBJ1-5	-	TGTGCCAGCAGTTACTCGACCCAGGGTACTAATCAGCCCCAGCATTTT	CASSYSTQGTNQPQHF
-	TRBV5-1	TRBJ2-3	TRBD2	TGCGCCAGCAGATTAGCGGGAGGGCTTTCAGATACGCAGTATTTT	CASRLAGGLSDTQYF
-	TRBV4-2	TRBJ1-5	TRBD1	TGTGCCAGCAGCCAAGATGAGGACAGGGGCAATCAGCCCCAGCATTTT	CASSQDEDRGNQPQHF
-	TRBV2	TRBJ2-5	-	TGTGCCAGCAAGTCTCAGGGCCGGCAAGAGACCCAGTACTTC	CASKSQGRQETQYF
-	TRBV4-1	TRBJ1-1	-	TGCGCCAGCAGCCGCTCGGGACATTACACTGAAGCTTTCTTT	CASSRSGHYTEAFF
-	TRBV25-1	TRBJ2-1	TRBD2	TGTGCCAGCAGTGAAGCCTGGGGGACTAGTGGCCATGAGCAGTTCTTC	CASSEAWGTSGHEQFF
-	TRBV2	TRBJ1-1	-	TGTGCCAGCAGTGAACGGCAGGGGAACACTGAAGCTTTCTTT	CASSERQGNTEAFF
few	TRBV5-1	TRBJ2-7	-	TGCGCCAGCAGCCCCAGGCGGGCCGCGGTGGCGGGGGAGCAGTACTTC	CASSPRRAAVAGEQYF
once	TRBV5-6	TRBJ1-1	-	TGTGCCAGCAGCCCTTGGGGGGGAGGGAACACTGAAGCTTTCTTT	CASSPWGGGNTEAFF
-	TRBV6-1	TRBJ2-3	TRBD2	TGTGCCAGCAGTGAGAAGGTAGCGGGAGGCCCAGATACGCAGTATTTT	CASSEKVAGGPDTQYF
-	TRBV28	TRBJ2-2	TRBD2	TGTGCCAGCAGGAGACCTCGCAGCGGGGCCGGGGAGCTGTTTTTT	CASRRPRSGAGELFF
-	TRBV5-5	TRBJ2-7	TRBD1	TGTGCCAGCAGCGCCGACAGGGTACCCTACGAGCAGTACTTC	CASSADRVPYEQYF
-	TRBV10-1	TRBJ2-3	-	TGCGCCAGCAGCGGGACATCAGATACGCAGTATTTT	CASSGTSDTQYF
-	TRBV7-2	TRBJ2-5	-	TGTGCCACCGGTCGGACGGGGGAGACCCAGTACTTC	CATGRTGETQYF
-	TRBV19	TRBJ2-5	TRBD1	TGTGCCAGTAGAGAACGGGACAGTACGTACTTC	CASRERDSTYF
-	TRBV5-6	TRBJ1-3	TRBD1	TGTGCCAGCAGTTCGGACAGGGGGGAATTTGGAAACACCATATATTTT	CASSSDRGEFGNTIYF
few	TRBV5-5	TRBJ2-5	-	TGTGCCAGCAGCTTACGACTCGGTCAAGAGACCCAGTACTTC	CASSLRLGQETQYF
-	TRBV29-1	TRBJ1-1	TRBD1	TGCAGCGTCCGACCAGGGGGAGCCACTGAAGCTTTCTTT	CSVRPGGATEAFF
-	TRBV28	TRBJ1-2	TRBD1	TGTGCCAGCAGTTTAGTTACAGGGGCTTATGGCTACACCTTC	CASSLVTGAYGYTF
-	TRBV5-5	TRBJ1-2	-	TGTGCCAGCAGCCCGATCGCGGGGGCAGGCTATGGCTACACCTTC	CASSPIAGAGYGYTF
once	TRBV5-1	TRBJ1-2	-	TGCGCCAGCAGCCGGGACTCATCGCAGAGATATGGCTACACCTTC	CASSRDSSQRYGYTF
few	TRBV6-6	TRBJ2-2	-	TGTGCCACCCGGAGGGGGAACACCGGGGAGCTGTTTTTT	CATRRGNTGELFF
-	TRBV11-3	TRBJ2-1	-	TGTGCCAGCAGCTTAGAGAGTAGCTCCTACAATGAGCAGTTCTTC	CASSLESSSYNEQFF
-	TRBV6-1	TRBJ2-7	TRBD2	TGTGCCAGCAGTGAATACTTGGGCGGGAGGGACTACGAGCAGTACTTC	CASSEYLGGRDYEQYF
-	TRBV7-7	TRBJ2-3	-	TGTGCCAGCAGCTTAGTGGTGGGGACACAAGATACGCAGTATTTT	CASSLVVGTQDTQYF
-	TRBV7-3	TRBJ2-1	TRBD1	TGTGCCAGCAGCCCGACGGGATCAGGGGGCTCTGAGCAGTTCTTC	CASSPTGSGGSEQFF
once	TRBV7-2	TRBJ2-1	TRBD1	TGTGCCAGCAGCTTGGTTCCGGGACAGGGGAGTAATGAGCAGTTCTTC	CASSLVPGQGSNEQFF
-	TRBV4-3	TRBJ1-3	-	TGCGCCAGCAGCCAGTACGTGCGGGGGGGGGTTGGCGCAGGCTCTGGAAACACCATATATTTT	CASSQYVRGGVGAGSGNTIYF
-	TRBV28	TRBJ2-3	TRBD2	TGTGCCAGCAGTACTAGCGGGAGAGATACGCAGTATTTT	CASSTSGRDTQYF
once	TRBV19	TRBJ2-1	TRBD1	TGTGCCAGTGGACGACAGGGCAATGAGCAGTTCTTC	CASGRQGNEQFF
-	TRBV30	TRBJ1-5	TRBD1	TGTGCCTGGAGTGAATTAGTCCTAAGACCGGGACAGGGGGCCCTTCAACATTTT	CAWSELVLRPGQGALQHF
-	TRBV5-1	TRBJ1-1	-	TGCGCCAGCACCCACAGAGTCCAGGGGTTAGGGAACACTGAAGCTTTCTTT	CASTHRVQGLGNTEAFF
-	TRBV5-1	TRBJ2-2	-	TGCGCCAGCTACTCGGGAAGGAACACCGGGGAGCTGTTTTTT	CASYSGRNTGELFF
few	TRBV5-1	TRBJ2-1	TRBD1	TGCGCCAGCAGCCGAGCCGGGACAGGGATCCTTAATGAGCAGTTCTTC	CASSRAGTGILNEQFF
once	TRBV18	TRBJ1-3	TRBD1	TGTGCCAGCTCACCGACCGGGACAGGGGTCCGCTCTGGAAACACCATATATTTT	CASSPTGTGVRSGNTIYF
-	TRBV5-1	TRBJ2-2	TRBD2	TGCGCCAGCAGCTTGGGGACTAGCACGAACACCGGGGAGCTGTTTTTT	CASSLGTSTNTGELFF
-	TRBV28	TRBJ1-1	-	TGTGCCAGCAGTAGCGGGGGCGCACGCCGGGGGAACACTGAAGCTTTCTTT	CASSSGGARRGNTEAFF
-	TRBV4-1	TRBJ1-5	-	TGCGCCAGCAGCCAAGAGGGGGGAATGCCCCAGCATTTT	CASSQEGGMPQHF
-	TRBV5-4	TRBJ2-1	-	TGTGCCAGCAGCTTGCCCCGGGACTTGTCCTACAATGAGCAGTTCTTC	CASSLPRDLSYNEQFF
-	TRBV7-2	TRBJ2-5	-	TGTGCCAGCAGCCCTCAGGTGGAGGAGCAAGAGACCCAGTACTTC	CASSPQVEEQETQYF